The following is a T cell receptor (beta chain) sequence with its context. Per the original methods: Estimated nucleated cell counts came from reference gene primer amplification. The assay was immunoSEQ multiplex PCR, and TCRdb's table has in-frame clones only and misses some. The D gene and trimming were derived from the DNA, and the V and J assignments and clone size from that table. The sample records about 230,000 clones, about 86% being singletons. With V trimmed by 1 base and J by 0 bases, 5 bases remained unmatched. In germline, CDR1 is KGHSH, CDR2 LQKENI. The CDR3 length is 16 residues. This entry comes from a study of blood T cell repertoires in COVID-19. Study at large: Collection of acute and convalescent COVID-19 samples took place in the United States, Italy and Spain. PBMCs, B-cell-depleted T cells, or T cells were the source of the cDNA or gDNA that made up the material.

The TCR sequence derives from an elderly man with acute or convalescent COVID-19. Sequencing input: peripheral blood. The gene calls are TRBV18 and TRBJ1-1; 7 nucleotides line up with TRBD1. CDR3 DNA: TGTGCCAGCTCACCACAAACAGGGGATATGAACACTGAAGCTTTCTTT. The encoded protein is CASSPQTGDMNTEAFF.